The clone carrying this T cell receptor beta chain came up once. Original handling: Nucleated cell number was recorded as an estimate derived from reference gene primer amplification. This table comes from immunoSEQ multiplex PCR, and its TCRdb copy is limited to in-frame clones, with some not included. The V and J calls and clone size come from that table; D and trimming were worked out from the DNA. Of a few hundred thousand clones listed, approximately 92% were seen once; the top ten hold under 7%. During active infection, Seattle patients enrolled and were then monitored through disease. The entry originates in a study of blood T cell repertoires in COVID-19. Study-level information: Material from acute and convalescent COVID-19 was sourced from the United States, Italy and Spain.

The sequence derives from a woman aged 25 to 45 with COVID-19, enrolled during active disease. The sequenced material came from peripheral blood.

CDR3 in DNA: TGTGCCAGCAGTTTGCGCGGGAGTGTTGAAACAGATACGCAGTATTTT. The encoded protein is CASSLRGSVETDTQYF. The chain employs TRBV28 and TRBJ2-3; TRBD2 matches 7 bases. The length of the CDR3 is 16 residues. Trimming took 3 bases from V and 3 from J; bases not matched to a gene: 9. Germline CDR1 and CDR2: MDHEN and SYDVKM.